This T cell receptor (beta chain) was retrieved from a study of OX40 agonist ivuxolimab in advanced cancers. The overall study: Every 2 weeks, patients got intravenous ivuxolimab at one of six dose levels (0.01-10 mg/kg).

The J segment lost 4 bases and the V segment lost 1 base, leaving 5 bases of the junction unmatched. Per the germline V gene, CDR1 is LGHNA and CDR2 is YNFKEQ. This CDR3 comprises 15 residues. Whole-study findings and limits: At 0.1 to 3.0 mg/kg and by week 6, clonal expansion occurred in CD4+ and CD8+ blood T cells. Fewer expanded clones were found on average in CD4+ than in CD8+ T cells.

About this clone: Its antigen is unknown.

TCRdb's table, derived via immunoSEQ multiplex PCR, lists solely in-frame clones and lacks some. Of about 24,000 clones listed, approximately 70% were seen once; the top ten hold around 18%. The clonotype comes from an adult with an advanced solid tumor such as melanoma, head and neck, liver or kidney cancer. This rearrangement joins TRBV4-2 to TRBJ2-3; 7 bases align to TRBD1. The material was CD4+ or CD8+ T cells sorted from blood, obtained in a trial of the OX40 agonist ivuxolimab. CDR3 protein: CASSQGRGFADTQYF. In DNA, the CDR3 is TGTGCCAGCAGCCAAGGCAGGGGGTTCGCAGATACGCAGTATTTT.